A single sample gave rise to the 19 T cell receptor beta chains below, sequenced in a study of CD8+ T cells in alopecia areata. Following RNA extraction, reverse transcription yielded cDNA that acted as the sequencing template. Sequencing used immunoSEQ multiplex PCR; TCRdb keeps in-frame clones, though not all of them. Seen here are 200,000 to 250,000 clones, under 80% observed once, and the top ten hold around 1.2%. Specimen: CD4+ T cells sorted from blood, collected at week 0. The receptors were sampled from a human donor with alopecia areata.

The V and J genes are TRBV6-6 and TRBJ1-2; D is ambiguous. CDR3 size: 12 residues. V lost 5 bases to trimming and J lost 7 bases, with 11 bases between them. Germline V gene sequence: CDR1 MNHNY, CDR2 SVGAGI (reference sequence). CDR3 bases: TGTGCCAGCAGTCCCAGCAAGGGTGGCTACACCTTC. Translation gives CASSPSKGGYTF.

The chain recombines TRBV2 with TRBJ1-2, with D tentatively TRBD1 (6 bases). V was trimmed by 1 base and J by 4 bases, leaving 7 bases between them. Germline V CDR1 and CDR2: SNHLY, FYNNEI. This CDR3 contains 13 residues. The DNA of the CDR3 is TGTGCCAGCAGTGAAGGACAGGCCTATGGCTACACCTTC. Residues: CASSEGQAYGYTF.

The V call is TRBV1, the J call TRBJ2-1; the table's D call, TRBD2, has no DNA check behind it. TRBV1 corresponds to a pseudogene. The CDR3 contains 16 residues. The CDR3 loop is CTSSRAERGGWDEQFF. Written as DNA, the CDR3 is TGCACCAGCAGCCGAGCGGAGCGGGGGGGCTGGGATGAGCAGTTCTTC.

The chain carries TRBV2 and TRBJ1-3; D uncertain. Germline CDR1 reads SNHLY; CDR2 reads FYNNEI. CDR3 length equals 12 residues. V gave up 7 bases and J gave up 4 bases, with 8 bases separating them. The DNA for the CDR3 is TGTGCCAGCATAACGGAAGGAAACACCATATATTTT. It translates to CASITEGNTIYF.

The chain carries TRBV11-2 and TRBJ1-1; 7 nucleotides line up with TRBD1. Germline values: CDR1 SGHAT, CDR2 FQNNGV. J lost 4 bases, V lost 2 bases, and 4 bases had no gene match. The CDR3 extends over 14 amino acids. CDR3 amino acids: CASSLTQGITEAFF. The CDR3 nucleotides read TGTGCCAGCAGCTTAACACAGGGGATCACTGAAGCTTTCTTT.

This chain connects TRBV14 to TRBJ2-3; possible D gene TRBD2, 5 bases. Germline loops: CDR1 SGHDN, CDR2 FVKESK. The V and J ends lost 2 bases and 5 bases respectively, with 17 bases between them. The CDR3 loop spans 16 amino acids. The CDR3 region is CASSQRGPRRRDTQYF. CDR3 in DNA: TGTGCCAGCAGCCAACGCGGGCCGCGACGGAGAGATACGCAGTATTTT.

The rearrangement joins TRBV6-5 to TRBJ1-1, with D maybe TRBD1 (6 bases). V lost 0 bases to trimming and J lost 1 base, with 12 bases between them. The germline gives CDR1 MNHEY, CDR2 SVGAGI. CDR3 length equals 16 residues. DNA for the CDR3: TGTGCCAGCAGTTACTCGTCGGGGGGCGGGAACACTGAAGCTTTCTTT. It encodes CASSYSSGGGNTEAFF.

The rearrangement uses TRBV5-5 and TRBJ1-6; the D gene is possibly TRBD1 (6 bases). CDR1 SGHKS and CDR2 YYEKEE come from the germline V gene (reference sequence). The CDR3 sequence is 15 residues long. The germline V and J ends were trimmed by 0 bases and 7 bases, with 11 bases remaining between them. This CDR3 reads CASSLEQGSNSPLHF. The CDR3 DNA follows: TGTGCCAGCAGCTTGGAACAGGGAAGCAATTCACCCCTCCACTTT.

The chain joins TRBV6-1 to TRBJ1-5; D unclear. Trimming removed 2 bases at V and 4 bases at J, with 12 bases between. Germline assignment: CDR1 MNHNS and CDR2 SASEGT. There are 15 residues in the CDR3. The CDR3 here is CASSEFSGSNQPQHF. The CDR3 DNA sequence: TGTGCCAGCAGTGAATTCTCAGGTTCAAATCAGCCCCAGCATTTT.

V usage is TRBV14 and J usage is TRBJ2-3; 8 positions match TRBD2. The trim removed 2 bases at V and 2 bases at J, leaving 12 bases unmatched. This CDR3 comprises 18 residues. CDR1 and CDR2 from the germline V gene are SGHDN and FVKESK. CDR3 loop: CASSQRNGGAAHTDTQYF. CDR3 coding DNA: TGTGCCAGCAGCCAACGGAACGGGGGGGCGGCTCACACAGATACGCAGTATTTT.

The V call is TRBV2, the J call TRBJ2-4; D gene ambiguous. The ends were cut back, 6 bases at V and 5 bases at J, with 8 bases in the middle. The CDR3 runs 12 residues. The V gene's germline CDR1 is SNHLY and CDR2 FYNNEI. The CDR3 loop reads CASRISQNIQYF. The CDR3 DNA sequence: TGTGCCAGCAGGATCAGCCAAAACATTCAGTACTTC.

The table lists this clone with a few counts. V usage is TRBV4-3 and J usage is TRBJ2-4; no clear D. Trimming left V 4 bases short and J 1 base short, with 11 bases between. Germline V gene lookup returns CDR1 LGHNA and CDR2 YSLEER. The CDR3 has 15 residues. In DNA, the CDR3 is TGCGCCAGCAGCCTCACCAGGCTGGCCAAAAACATTCAGTACTTC. Its protein product is CASSLTRLAKNIQYF.

The V gene is TRBV30, the J gene TRBJ2-2; D is undetermined. V was cut by 2 bases and J by 1 base, with 8 bases left in between. The length of the CDR3 is 14 residues. Germline V gene data show CDR1 as GTSNPN and CDR2 as SVGIG (reference sequence). In DNA form, the CDR3 reads TGTGCCTGGAGTACCCGGAGGAACACCGGGGAGCTGTTTTTT. It codes for CAWSTRRNTGELFF.

J is TRBJ1-1 and V is TRBV11-2; 7 bases align to TRBD1. V was clipped by 1 base and J by 7 bases; unmatched bases: 9. The germline V gene has CDR1 SGHAT and CDR2 FQNNGV. This CDR3 contains 15 residues. In DNA form, the CDR3 reads TGTGCCAGCAGCTTAGTAAACAGGGGTCAGGGTGAAGCTTTCTTT. This codes for CASSLVNRGQGEAFF.

The chain combines TRBV15 with TRBJ2-5, with 10 bases matching TRBD2. CDR1 is LNHNV and CDR2 is YYDKDF in the germline V gene (reference sequence). CDR3 length: 15 residues. Losses at the gene ends were 0 bases for V and 9 bases for J; bases not matched to a gene: 7. CDR3 residues: CATSRDRSSGGSQYF. The CDR3 DNA follows: TGTGCCACCAGCAGAGATCGTAGTAGCGGGGGGTCCCAGTACTTC.

J is TRBJ1-1 and V is TRBV11-2, with 7 bases fitting TRBD1. V dropped 3 bases and J dropped 8; count of bases not matched to a gene: 18. The length of the CDR3 is 17 residues. Germline V CDR1 and CDR2: SGHAT, FQNNGV. CDR3: CASSLRRTGTEFFEAFF. The CDR3 DNA reads TGTGCCAGCAGCTTGAGACGAACCGGGACAGAATTCTTCGAAGCTTTCTTT.

The chain carries TRBV7-2 and TRBJ2-5, with 9 bases lining up with TRBD1. After removal of 6 bases from V and 4 bases from J, the junction contained 6 bases not matched to a gene. Germline CDR1 and CDR2: SGHTA and FQGNSA. The CDR3 has 14 amino acids. For the CDR3, the DNA is TGTGCCAGCAGGTCACAGGGGGCAGGAGAGACCCAGTACTTC. Translated, it gives CASRSQGAGETQYF.

The chain carries TRBV5-1 and TRBJ2-6; D tentatively reads TRBD1 or TRBD2 (5 bases each). Germline values: CDR1 SGHRS, CDR2 YFSETQ. This CDR3 is 16 amino acids long. Trimming shortened V by 4 bases and J by 0 bases, and 11 bases separated the two germline ends. The CDR3 DNA follows: TGCGCCAGCAGCGCCGTTGGGACCTCTGGGGCCAACGTCCTGACTTTC. As protein: CASSAVGTSGANVLTF. Filled out from reference TRBV5-1 and TRBJ2-6, the complete variable domain reads KAGVTQTPRYLIKTRGQQVTLSCSPISGHRSVSWYQQTPGQGLQFLFEYFSETQRNKGNFPGRFSGRQFSNSRSEMNVSTLELGDSALYLCASSAVGTSGANVLTFGAGSRLTVL.

The chain combines TRBV7-3 with TRBJ1-6; no firm D call. The length of the CDR3 is 13 residues. From germline, CDR1 is SGHTA and CDR2 FQGTGA. The V gene lost 5 bases and the J gene lost 8 bases, with 10 bases spanning the gap. In DNA, the CDR3 is TGTGCCAGCAGCCCCGGACTGGATTCACCCCTCCACTTT. Protein product: CASSPGLDSPLHF.